Listed below are T cell receptor beta chains from one sample, sequenced in a study of T cell responses to AZD1222 COVID-19 vaccine. Some clones are missing from TCRdb's copy, which holds only in-frame ones; the method was immunoSEQ multiplex PCR. The sample has some 150,000 clones, around 92% seen once; the top ten hold over 0.7%. The material was peripheral blood, obtained on day 0 of AZD1222 vaccination. All receptors derive from an adult in good health. Both conserved end residues are part of each CDR3. A D gene is named only where the DNA matches it firmly. Rows may omit the clone size; those that give it use once, few, many or a size class.

-	TRBV12-3/TRBV12-4	TRBJ1-2	-	TGTGCCAGCAGTTTACAGGTCATCTATGGCTACACCTTC	CASSLQVIYGYTF
-	TRBV18	TRBJ1-1	-	TGTGCCAGCTCACCCGTAGGGGGATCTAACACTGAAGCTTTCTTT	CASSPVGGSNTEAFF
-	TRBV19	TRBJ1-4	TRBD1	TGTGCCAGTAATAGAGTACCGGACAGGGTAGGAGAAAAACTGTTTTTT	CASNRVPDRVGEKLFF
-	TRBV3-1/TRBV3-2	TRBJ2-4	-	TGTGCCAGCAGCCACCCCGGGGACATTCAGTACTTC	CASSHPGDIQYF
-	TRBV19	TRBJ1-2	-	TGTGCCAGTAGTATCAACCTTAACTATGGCTACACCTTC	CASSINLNYGYTF
medium-sized	TRBV6-4	TRBJ2-6	-	TGTGCCAGCAGTGACTCTTCAGGCTCTGGGGCCAACGTCCTGACTTTC	CASSDSSGSGANVLTF
-	TRBV27	TRBJ2-3	-	TGTGCCAGCAGTCCCACCCTCAGGGTTACAACAGATACGCAGTATTTT	CASSPTLRVTTDTQYF
-	TRBV3-1/TRBV3-2	TRBJ2-5	-	TGTGCCAGCAGCCAGTGGGAGACCCAGTACTTC	CASSQWETQYF
once	TRBV11-1	TRBJ2-5	TRBD2	TGTGCCAGCAGCTTAGGTGGGCTAGCGGAAGAGACCCAGTACTTC	CASSLGGLAEETQYF
-	TRBV30	TRBJ1-5	-	TGTGCCTGGAGTGTAAACGTGGATCAGCCCCAGCATTTT	CAWSVNVDQPQHF
-	TRBV19	TRBJ1-3	-	TGTGCCAGTAGTACGCCCGGCGTAGGAGTCGGAAACACCATATATTTT	CASSTPGVGVGNTIYF
-	TRBV3-1/TRBV3-2	TRBJ1-4	TRBD1	TGTGCCAGCAGCCAAGCCCAACTGGGACAGAAACTGTTTTTT	CASSQAQLGQKLFF
once	TRBV2	TRBJ1-5	-	TGTGCCAGCACTTCGGATAATCAGCCCCAGCATTTT	CASTSDNQPQHF
-	TRBV3-1/TRBV3-2	TRBJ2-5	TRBD2	TGTGCCAGCAGCCCAGTCTCCCGGGGGGGCGGAGAGACCCAGTACTTC	CASSPVSRGGGETQYF
-	TRBV18	TRBJ1-2	-	TGTGCCAGCTCACCCATGGTCGGGGACGGAGGAACCTATGGCTACACCTTC	CASSPMVGDGGTYGYTF
once	TRBV12-3/TRBV12-4	TRBJ1-2	TRBD1	TGTGCCAGCAGTTCCCGGACAGGGTATGGCTACACCTTC	CASSSRTGYGYTF
-	TRBV7-8	TRBJ1-1	-	TGTGCCAGCTCTTGGGGCAGATCGAACACTGAAGCTTTCTTT	CASSWGRSNTEAFF
-	TRBV6-5	TRBJ1-3	-	TGTGCCAGCAGAAGCGCCCCCGGCCCTGGAAACACCATATATTTT	CASRSAPGPGNTIYF
once	TRBV18	TRBJ2-2	TRBD2	TGTGCCAGCTCACCTTTATGGGCGGGGGGCCCGAACACCGGGGAGCTGTTTTTT	CASSPLWAGGPNTGELFF
-	TRBV6-5	TRBJ1-6	-	TGTGCCAGCAGGGGGTCGGACAGATACAATTCACCCCTCCACTTT	CASRGSDRYNSPLHF
-	TRBV6-5	TRBJ1-4	-	TGTGCCAGCAGTTACTCGCTCCTGGCAGAGAATGAAAAACTGTTTTTT	CASSYSLLAENEKLFF
-	TRBV5-1	TRBJ2-3	-	TGCGCCAGCAGCTTGCTAGCTCTAGCGACTAGCACAGATACGCAGTATTTT	CASSLLALATSTDTQYF
-	TRBV5-1	TRBJ2-2	-	TGCGCCAGCAGTTCGGGCTATACCACCGGGGAGCTGTTTTTT	CASSSGYTTGELFF
-	TRBV6-5	TRBJ1-2	TRBD1	TGTGCCAGCAGGCTCCTTCGGACAGGAAACTATGGCTACACCTTC	CASRLLRTGNYGYTF
-	TRBV6-2/TRBV6-3	TRBJ2-3	-	TGTGCCAGCAGTCCACGGGACAGCACAGATACGCAGTATTTT	CASSPRDSTDTQYF
-	TRBV3-1/TRBV3-2	TRBJ1-2	TRBD1	TGTGCCAGCAGCCAAGAAGCCGGGACAGGCAACTATGGCTACACCTTC	CASSQEAGTGNYGYTF
once	TRBV27	TRBJ1-4	TRBD1	TGTGCCAGCAGAAAGGGACAGAGTAATGAAAAACTGTTTTTT	CASRKGQSNEKLFF
-	TRBV2	TRBJ1-2	-	TGTGCCAGCAGTGGGGGGAGGGGGACAACTTATGGCTACACCTTC	CASSGGRGTTYGYTF
once	TRBV19	TRBJ2-3	-	TGTGCCAGTAGTATAGATCGTGAAGGGGCCCCTACGCAGTATTTT	CASSIDREGAPTQYF
-	TRBV20-1	TRBJ2-7	-	TGCAGTGCACTCGGACCGTACGAGCAGTACTTC	CSALGPYEQYF
-	TRBV29-1	TRBJ1-1	-	TGCAGCGTTGAAATGAGGATGAACACTGAAGCTTTCTTT	CSVEMRMNTEAFF
-	TRBV28	TRBJ2-2	TRBD1	TGTGCCACCGTGACAGGGGGACGCGGCACCGGGGAGCTGTTTTTT	CATVTGGRGTGELFF
once	TRBV7-3	TRBJ1-6	TRBD1	TGTGCCAGCAGCTTCAGGGGGACAGGGGGCCATTCACCCCTCCACTTT	CASSFRGTGGHSPLHF
-	TRBV27	TRBJ2-5	TRBD2	TGTGCCACCAAACCACTAGCGGGGGGAGGAGAGACCCAGTACTTC	CATKPLAGGGETQYF
-	TRBV20-1	TRBJ1-4	-	TGCAGTGCTCCGCGGAATGAAAAACTGTTTTTT	CSAPRNEKLFF
-	TRBV6-5	TRBJ1-5	-	TGTGCCAGCAGGACAGATTACAATCAGCCCCAGCATTTT	CASRTDYNQPQHF
few	TRBV6-5	TRBJ1-1	-	TGTGCCAGCAGGATGAACACTGAAGCTTTCTTT	CASRMNTEAFF